Listed below are T cell receptor beta chains from one sample, sequenced in a study of blood T cell repertoires in COVID-19. Sequenced by immunoSEQ multiplex PCR; TCRdb stores in-frame clones only, minus some. The sample lists about 260,000 clones, 85% to 90% occurring once. The sequenced sample consisted of peripheral blood. These receptors were obtained from a man younger than 30 with active or convalescent COVID-19. Each CDR3 is given with its conserved first and last residue. Clone size is shown for a subset of rows, as once, few, many or a class of expanded clone.

>-|TRBV27|TRBJ1-1
CASSSLGAGESTEAFF
>-|TRBV11-2|TRBJ1-1
CASTQDTEAFF
>-|TRBV6-5|TRBJ2-7
CASSHDLASEQYF
>-|TRBV6-2/TRBV6-3|TRBJ2-7
CASSYASSYEQYF
>-|TRBV6-2/TRBV6-3|TRBJ2-5
CASSSTKGQTAEIETQYF
>-|TRBV28|TRBJ2-7
CASSDRREQYF
>-|TRBV3-1/TRBV3-2|TRBJ1-5
CASSQASGYEPQHF
>-|TRBV7-3|TRBJ2-3
CASSLRGFETDTQYF
>once|TRBV6-5|TRBJ2-7
CASSIGQGAIYEQYF
>once|TRBV2|TRBJ1-5
CASCSERGHQPQHF
>-|TRBV5-1|TRBJ1-2
CASAEARDRGQYGYTF
>-|TRBV24-1|TRBJ2-5
CATSDPGLMGTQYF
>-|TRBV7-2|TRBJ1-6
CASSFTPGQGYSPLHF
>few|TRBV5-4|TRBJ2-7
CASSFAGKAGEQYF
>medium-sized|TRBV6-6|TRBJ1-2
CASSYSSLANYGYTF
>-|TRBV19|TRBJ2-1
CASSPLAGRHEQFF